This T cell receptor beta chain was identified in a study of blood T cell repertoires in COVID-19. Study-level information: Whether acute or convalescent, the COVID-19 samples came from the United States, Italy and Spain.

Seattle patient enrollment occurred during active infection, with longitudinal follow-up thereafter. Study processing details: Reference gene primer amplification in the assay estimated nucleated cell counts. The protocol was immunoSEQ multiplex PCR, while the TCRdb copy is restricted to in-frame clones and leaves out a portion. V and J calls and clone size are given by that table; D and trimming were obtained from the DNA. The top ten clones hold 8% to 9% of a sample with 150,000 to 170,000 clones, around 84% of them seen once. This CDR3 contains 16 residues. Trimming took 3 bases from V and 6 from J; bases not matched to a gene: 5. CDR1 is LGHDT, CDR2 YNNKEL, per germline (reference sequence).

The source is a woman aged 60-75 years with COVID-19, enrolled during active disease. The material sequenced was peripheral blood. The chain joins TRBV3-1 (or the pseudogene TRBV3-2) to TRBJ2-3, with TRBD2 matching over 14 bases. The CDR3 spells CASSQGLAGDADTQYF. CDR3 bases: TGTGCCAGCAGCCAGGGACTAGCGGGGGATGCGGATACGCAGTATTTT.